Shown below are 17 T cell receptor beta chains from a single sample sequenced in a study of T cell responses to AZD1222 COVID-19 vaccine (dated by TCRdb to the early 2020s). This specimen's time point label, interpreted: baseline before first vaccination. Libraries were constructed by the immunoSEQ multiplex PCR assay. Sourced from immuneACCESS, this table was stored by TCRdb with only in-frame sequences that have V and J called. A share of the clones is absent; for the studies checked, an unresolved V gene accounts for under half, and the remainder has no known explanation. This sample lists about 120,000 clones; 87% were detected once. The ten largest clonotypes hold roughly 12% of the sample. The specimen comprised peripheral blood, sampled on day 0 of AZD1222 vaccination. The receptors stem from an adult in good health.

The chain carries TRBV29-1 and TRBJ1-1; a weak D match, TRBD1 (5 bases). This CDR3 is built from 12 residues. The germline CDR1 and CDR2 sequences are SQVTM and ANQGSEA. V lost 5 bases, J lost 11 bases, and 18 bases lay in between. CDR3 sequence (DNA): TGCAGCGTTACCGAGGGGTCCCCGCATGCTTTCTTT. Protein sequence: CSVTEGSPHAFF.

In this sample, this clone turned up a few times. Here the CDR3 DNA reads TGCGCCAGCAGCTTTCAGGACAGGGCATCCGCGGATACGCAGTATTTT. Amino acid sequence: CASSFQDRASADTQYF. The V and J genes are TRBV5-1 and TRBJ2-3; 8 nucleotides align to TRBD1. CDR1 SGHRS and CDR2 YFSETQ come from the germline V gene. This CDR3 has 16 residues. J was trimmed by 6 bases and V by 2 bases; bases with no gene match: 11.

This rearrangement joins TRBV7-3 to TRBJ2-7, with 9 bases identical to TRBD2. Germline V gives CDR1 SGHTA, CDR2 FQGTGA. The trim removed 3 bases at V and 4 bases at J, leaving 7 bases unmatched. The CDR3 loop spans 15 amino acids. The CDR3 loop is CASSLAGGHVYEQYF. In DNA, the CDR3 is TGTGCCAGCAGCTTGGCGGGAGGGCACGTTTACGAGCAGTACTTC.

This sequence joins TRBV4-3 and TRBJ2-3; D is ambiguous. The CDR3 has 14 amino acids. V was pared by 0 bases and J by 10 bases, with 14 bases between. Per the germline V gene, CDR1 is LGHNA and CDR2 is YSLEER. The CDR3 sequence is CASSQDNTRRAQYF. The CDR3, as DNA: TGCGCCAGCAGCCAAGATAATACGAGGAGAGCGCAGTATTTT.

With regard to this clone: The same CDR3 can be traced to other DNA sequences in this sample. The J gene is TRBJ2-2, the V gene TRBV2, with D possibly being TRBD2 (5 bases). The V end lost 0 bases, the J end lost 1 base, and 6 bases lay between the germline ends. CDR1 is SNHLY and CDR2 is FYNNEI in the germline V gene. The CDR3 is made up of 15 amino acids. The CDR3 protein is CASSEAGVNTGELFF. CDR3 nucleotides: TGTGCCAGCAGTGAAGCGGGAGTGAACACCGGGGAGCTGTTTTTT.

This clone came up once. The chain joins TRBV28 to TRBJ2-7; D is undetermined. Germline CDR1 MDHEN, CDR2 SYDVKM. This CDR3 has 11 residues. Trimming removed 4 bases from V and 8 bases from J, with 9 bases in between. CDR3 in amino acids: CASSSQSQQYF. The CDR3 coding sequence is TGTGCCAGCAGTTCACAATCCCAGCAGTACTTC.

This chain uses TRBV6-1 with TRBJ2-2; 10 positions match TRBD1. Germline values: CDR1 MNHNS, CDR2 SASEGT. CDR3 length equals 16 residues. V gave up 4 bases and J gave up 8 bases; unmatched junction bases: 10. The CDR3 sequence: CASSVGQGEVKGELFF. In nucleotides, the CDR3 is TGTGCCAGCAGTGTAGGACAGGGGGAAGTAAAGGGGGAGCTGTTTTTT.

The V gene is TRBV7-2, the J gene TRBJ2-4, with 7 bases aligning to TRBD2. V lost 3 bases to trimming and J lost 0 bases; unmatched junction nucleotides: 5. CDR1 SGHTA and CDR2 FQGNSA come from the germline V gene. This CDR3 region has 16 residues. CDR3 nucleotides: TGTGCCAGCAGCTTGGGAGGGGATTTAGCCAAAAACATTCAGTACTTC. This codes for CASSLGGDLAKNIQYF.

DNA for the CDR3: TGTGCCAGCAATCCGGGACAAAGGCGGAATGAGCAGTTCTTC. The encoded protein is CASNPGQRRNEQFF. The genes are TRBV6-5 and TRBJ2-1, with D perhaps matching TRBD1 (6 bases). From germline, CDR1 is MNHEY and CDR2 SVGAGI. The CDR3 has 14 amino acids. Trimming removed 7 bases at V and 7 bases at J, with 17 bases between.

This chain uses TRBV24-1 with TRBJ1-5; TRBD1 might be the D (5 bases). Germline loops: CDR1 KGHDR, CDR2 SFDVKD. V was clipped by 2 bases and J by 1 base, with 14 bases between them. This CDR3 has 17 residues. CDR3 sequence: CATSDSQGPRSNQPQHF. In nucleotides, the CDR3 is TGTGCCACCAGTGATTCCCAGGGACCTCGAAGCAATCAGCCCCAGCATTTT.

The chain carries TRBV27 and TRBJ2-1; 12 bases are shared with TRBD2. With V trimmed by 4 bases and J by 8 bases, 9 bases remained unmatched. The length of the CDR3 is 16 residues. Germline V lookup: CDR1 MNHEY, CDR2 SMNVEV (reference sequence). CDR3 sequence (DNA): TGTGCCAGCAGTTCAGTCGGGCTAGCGGGAGGGCATGAGCAGTTCTTC. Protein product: CASSSVGLAGGHEQFF.

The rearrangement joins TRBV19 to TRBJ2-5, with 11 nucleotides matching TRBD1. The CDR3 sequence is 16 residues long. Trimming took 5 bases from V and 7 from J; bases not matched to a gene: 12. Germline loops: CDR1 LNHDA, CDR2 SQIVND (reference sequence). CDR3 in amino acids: CASSRWGQGGTGTQYF. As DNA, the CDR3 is TGTGCCAGTAGTCGCTGGGGACAGGGGGGGACCGGGACCCAGTACTTC.

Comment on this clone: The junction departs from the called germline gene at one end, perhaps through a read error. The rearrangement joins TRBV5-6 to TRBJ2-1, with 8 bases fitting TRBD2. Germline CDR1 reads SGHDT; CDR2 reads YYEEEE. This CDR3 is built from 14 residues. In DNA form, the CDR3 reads TGTGCCAGCAGCTTGGGCGGAAGGTCTGACGGGAGGGTCTTC. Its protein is CASSLGGRSDGRVF.

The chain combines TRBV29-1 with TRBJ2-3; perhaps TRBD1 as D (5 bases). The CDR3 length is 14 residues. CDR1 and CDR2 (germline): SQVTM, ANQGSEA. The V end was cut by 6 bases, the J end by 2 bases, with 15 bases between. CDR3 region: CSVQTVMATDTQYF. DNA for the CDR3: TGCAGCGTGCAGACAGTGATGGCCACAGATACGCAGTATTTT.

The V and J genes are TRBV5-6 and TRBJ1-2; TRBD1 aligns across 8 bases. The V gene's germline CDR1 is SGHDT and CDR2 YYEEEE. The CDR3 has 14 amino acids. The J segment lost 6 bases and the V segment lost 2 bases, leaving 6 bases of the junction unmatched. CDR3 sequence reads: CASSFLDREHGYTF. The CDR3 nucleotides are TGTGCCAGCAGCTTTTTGGACAGGGAGCATGGCTACACCTTC.

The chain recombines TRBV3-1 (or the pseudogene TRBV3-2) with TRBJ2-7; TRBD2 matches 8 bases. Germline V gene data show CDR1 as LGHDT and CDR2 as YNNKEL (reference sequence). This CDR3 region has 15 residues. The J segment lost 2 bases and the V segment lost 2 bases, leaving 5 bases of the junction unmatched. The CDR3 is CASSQSSGGAYEQYF. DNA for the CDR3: TGTGCCAGCAGCCAAAGCTCCGGGGGGGCCTACGAGCAGTACTTC.

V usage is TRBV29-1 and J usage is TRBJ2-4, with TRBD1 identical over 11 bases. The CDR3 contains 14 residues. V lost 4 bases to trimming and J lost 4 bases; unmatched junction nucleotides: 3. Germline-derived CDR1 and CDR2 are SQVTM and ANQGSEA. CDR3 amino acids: CSVVGTGGKNIQYF. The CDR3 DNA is TGCAGCGTTGTAGGGACAGGGGGGAAAAACATTCAGTACTTC.